One and the same sample provided the 30 T cell receptor beta chains below, sequenced in a study of OX40 agonist ivuxolimab in advanced cancers. The table came from immunoSEQ multiplex PCR; TCRdb's copy has only in-frame clones and leaves some out. The sample consists of about 57,000 clones, under 85% of them appearing once. The material was CD4+ or CD8+ T cells sorted from blood, obtained in a trial of the OX40 agonist ivuxolimab. The receptor source for this set is an adult with an advanced solid tumor such as melanoma, head and neck, liver or kidney cancer.

The chain links TRBV10-3 to TRBJ1-1; 10 bases are a match to TRBD1. CDR3 length: 15 residues. The germline V gene encodes CDR1 ENHRY and CDR2 SYGVKD. With V trimmed by 7 bases and J by 4 bases, 9 bases remained unmatched. Written as DNA, the CDR3 is TGTGCCATCACCGGGACAGGGGAGATTAGCACTGAAGCTTTCTTT. This codes for CAITGTGEISTEAFF.

The V call is TRBV19, the J call TRBJ1-4; no reliable D call. V gave up 6 bases and J gave up 6 bases, with 5 bases separating them. Germline CDR1 reads LNHDA; CDR2 reads SQIVND (reference sequence). CDR3 length: 11 amino acids. In DNA form, the CDR3 reads TGTGCCAGTAGCGAGGATGAAAAACTGTTTTTT. As protein: CASSEDEKLFF.

The V and J genes are TRBV10-1 and TRBJ2-5; 7 nucleotides match TRBD1. The J call is doubtful: the DNA matches TRBJ2-7 better. The germline gives CDR1 WNHNN, CDR2 SYGVQD (reference sequence). This CDR3 is built from 14 residues. For the CDR3, the DNA is TGCGCCAGCAGTGAGGGGACAGTTACCTACGAGCAGTACTTC. Its protein is CASSEGTVTYEQYF.

This chain connects TRBV14 to TRBJ2-7; 9 positions agree with TRBD1. The CDR3 consists of 13 residues. CDR1 and CDR2 (germline): SGHDN, FVKESK. Germline trimming cut 4 bases from V and 6 bases from J; bases unmatched to any gene: 4. CDR3 bases: TGTGCCAGCAGCCTATCGACAGGGGGCGAGCAGTACTTC. Its translation: CASSLSTGGEQYF.

Written as DNA, the CDR3 is TGTGCCAGCGGGGGGCAGGGGAGAGATACGCAGTATTTT. The encoded protein is CASGGQGRDTQYF. This chain links TRBV6-6 with TRBJ2-3; the D call may be TRBD1 or TRBD2 (6 bases each). Trimming cost V 8 bases and J 5 bases, with 14 bases left between them. Germline CDR1 reads MNHNY; CDR2 reads SVGAGI (reference sequence). This CDR3 region has 13 residues.

This clone was counted a single time. The chain couples TRBV9 to TRBJ2-7; possible D gene TRBD1, 6 bases. Germline V gene sequence: CDR1 SGDLS, CDR2 YYNGEE. CDR3 length equals 14 residues. The V end was cut by 2 bases, the J end by 2 bases, with 11 bases between. The CDR3 region is CASSVTDSTYEQYF. DNA for the CDR3: TGTGCCAGCAGCGTCACGGACAGTACCTACGAGCAGTACTTC.

The sample holds one count of this clone. The chain joins TRBV9 to TRBJ2-2, with 7 nucleotides matching TRBD1. J lost 5 bases, V lost 3 bases, and 13 bases had no gene match. Germline CDR1 reads SGDLS; CDR2 reads YYNGEE. The CDR3 length is 17 residues. DNA for the CDR3: TGTGCCAGCAGCGGAGTGACCAGGGACAGACTAACCGGGGAGCTGTTTTTT. Its protein is CASSGVTRDRLTGELFF.

The rearrangement uses TRBV6-1 and TRBJ1-5; D call uncertain. CDR1 is MNHNS and CDR2 is SASEGT in the germline V gene. The V end was cut by 5 bases, the J end by 6 bases, with 11 bases between. CDR3 length equals 13 residues. The chain's CDR3 is CASSKVLVQPQHF. Written as DNA, the CDR3 is TGTGCCAGCAGTAAGGTTTTGGTTCAGCCCCAGCATTTT.

This rearrangement joins TRBV5-8 to TRBJ2-5; D possibly corresponds to TRBD1 (6 bases). CDR1 SGHTS and CDR2 YDEGEE come from the germline V gene. V lost 2 bases to trimming and J lost 1 base, with 6 bases between them. This CDR3 is 13 amino acids long. CDR3 in DNA: TGTGCCAGCAGCTTACAGGGCCAAGAGACCCAGTACTTC. This sequence encodes CASSLQGQETQYF.

V and J are TRBV28 and TRBJ2-2; 8 bases are shared with TRBD1. V was clipped by 5 bases and J by 1 base; unmatched bases: 6. The CDR3 extends over 16 amino acids. CDR1 is MDHEN and CDR2 is SYDVKM in the germline V gene. The CDR3 here is CASSPRQGRNTGELFF. CDR3 nucleotide sequence: TGTGCCAGCAGTCCGAGACAGGGGAGGAACACCGGGGAGCTGTTTTTT.

The V and J genes are TRBV10-3 and TRBJ2-3; 10 nucleotides match TRBD2. J gave up 6 bases and V 0 bases, and 6 bases lay outside the gene matches. This CDR3 contains 16 residues. CDR1 ENHRY and CDR2 SYGVKD come from the germline V gene. CDR3 nucleotide sequence: TGTGCCATCAGTGAGTCGAAAGCGGGAGGGCTTGATACGCAGTATTTT. Its translation: CAISESKAGGLDTQYF.

The gene calls are TRBV5-4 and TRBJ2-3; the D gene is possibly TRBD2 (5 bases). The V end was cut by 5 bases, the J end by 2 bases, with 12 bases between. Germline CDR1 reads SGHNT; CDR2 reads YYREEE (reference sequence). The CDR3 length is 14 residues. CDR3 DNA: TGTGCCAGCAGAAATGGACTGATCACAGATACGCAGTATTTT. Protein sequence: CASRNGLITDTQYF. Supplemented by reference TRBV5-4 and TRBJ2-3, the full variable domain reads ETGVTQSPTHLIKTRGQQVTLRCSSQSGHNTVSWYQQALGQGPQFIFQYYREEENGRGNFPPRFSGLQFPNYSSELNVNALELDDSALYLCASRNGLITDTQYFGPGTRLTVL.

This chain links TRBV25-1 with TRBJ1-1; D is perhaps TRBD1 (6 bases). Germline-derived CDR1 and CDR2 are MGHDK and SYGVNS. Trimming took off 8 bases at V and 0 bases at J, with 10 bases between the two ends. This CDR3 spans 13 amino acids. In nucleotides, the CDR3 is TGTGCCAGCCAGGGACACCTGAACACTGAAGCTTTCTTT. Amino acid sequence: CASQGHLNTEAFF. The whole variable domain, filled in from reference TRBV25-1 and TRBJ1-1, reads EADIYQTPRYLVIGTGKKITLECSQTMGHDKMYWYQQDPGMELHLIHYSYGVNSTEKGDLSSESTVSRIRTEHFPLTLESARPSHTSQYLCASQGHLNTEAFFGQGTRLTVV.

CDR3 nucleotides: TGTGCCAGCAGCCGAACAGGGAACTATCAGCCCCAGCATTTT. Its translation is CASSRTGNYQPQHF. V and J are TRBV7-8 and TRBJ1-5; tentative D call: TRBD1 (6 bases). The CDR3 contains 14 residues. V was cut by 5 bases and J by 5 bases, with 13 bases left in between. Germline V gives CDR1 SGHVS, CDR2 FQNEAQ. Full variable domain (rest looked up from reference TRBV7-8 and TRBJ1-5): GAGVSQSPRYKVAKRGQDVALRCDPISGHVSLFWYQQALGQGPEFLTYFQNEAQLDKSGLPSDRFFAERPEGSVSTLKIQRTQQEDSAVYLCASSRTGNYQPQHFGDGTRLSIL.

The chain combines TRBV18 with TRBJ2-7; D is unresolved. Between the trimmed V and J ends, which lost 6 bases and 6 bases, there was a span of 18 bases. Germline CDR1 is KGHSH and CDR2 is LQKENI. This CDR3 has 14 residues. CDR3 amino acids: CASSEVDSLSEQYF. CDR3 nucleotide sequence: TGTGCCAGCTCCGAGGTAGATTCACTGAGCGAGCAGTACTTC.

This chain uses TRBV27 with TRBJ2-3; no definite D call. The germline V and J ends were trimmed by 6 bases and 1 base, with 11 bases remaining between them. In germline, CDR1 is MNHEY, CDR2 SMNVEV (reference sequence). This CDR3 has 14 amino acids. Here the CDR3 reads CASSSIGRTDTQYF. CDR3 coding DNA: TGTGCCAGCAGCTCAATAGGTCGCACAGATACGCAGTATTTT.

The CDR3 region has the DNA TGTGCCAGTAGTATAGCAGCCAGGACCTACGAGCAGTACTTC. It is translated as CASSIAARTYEQYF. The chain employs TRBV19 and TRBJ2-7; D gene uncertain. Germline values: CDR1 LNHDA, CDR2 SQIVND (reference sequence). V was pared by 1 base and J by 2 bases, with 9 bases between. CDR3 size: 14 residues. Supplemented by reference TRBV19 and TRBJ2-7, the full variable domain reads DGGITQSPKYLFRKEGQNVTLSCEQNLNHDAMYWYRQDPGQGLRLIYYSQIVNDFQKGDIAEGYSVSREKKESFPLTVTSAQKNPTAFYLCASSIAARTYEQYFGPGTRLTVT.

This clone was seen only once. The chain couples TRBV2 to TRBJ2-3; a weak D match, TRBD2 (6 bases). Trimming stripped 6 bases from V and 7 bases from J, with 20 bases between. This CDR3 has 15 amino acids. Germline CDR1 reads SNHLY; CDR2 reads FYNNEI. This chain's CDR3 is CASSSDLAKLNTQYF. The CDR3 region has the DNA TGTGCCAGCAGCAGTGATCTAGCGAAGTTAAATACGCAGTATTTT.

The rearrangement joins TRBV7-2 to TRBJ2-1; weak D call: TRBD2 (5 bases). The CDR3 covers 13 residues. The V end lost 5 bases, the J end lost 0 bases, and 5 bases lay between the germline ends. Looked up from germline, CDR1 is SGHTA and CDR2 is FQGNSA. CDR3 protein: CASSRDSYNEQFF. CDR3 in DNA: TGTGCCAGCAGCCGGGACTCCTACAATGAGCAGTTCTTC.

The genes are TRBV2 and TRBJ2-7; D possibly uses TRBD1 or TRBD2 (6 bases each). Looked up from germline, CDR1 is SNHLY and CDR2 is FYNNEI. Trimming pared 4 bases from V and 6 bases from J, leaving 22 bases between. The CDR3 is 16 amino acids. DNA for the CDR3: TGTGCCAGCAGTGGGGGGGAGAACAGGGCGAATTTCGAGCAGTACTTC. Its translation is CASSGGENRANFEQYF. Combining the CDR3 with reference TRBV2 and TRBJ2-7 gives the whole variable domain EPEVTQTPSHQVTQMGQEVILRCVPISNHLYFYWYRQILGQKVEFLVSFYNNEISEKSEIFDDQFSVERPDGSNFTLKIRSTKLEDSAMYFCASSGGENRANFEQYFGPGTRLTVT.

The gene calls are TRBV28 and TRBJ1-1; D gene ambiguous. Trimming removed 4 bases at V and 3 bases at J, with 6 bases between. CDR3 length: 12 residues. CDR1 is MDHEN and CDR2 is SYDVKM in the germline V gene. CDR3 residues: CASSSPDTEAFF. The CDR3 coding sequence is TGTGCCAGCAGTTCCCCGGACACTGAAGCTTTCTTT.

This chain connects TRBV7-9 to TRBJ1-1, with D uncertain. The CDR3 totals 15 residues. V lost 5 bases to trimming and J lost 2 bases, with 15 bases between them. Germline CDR1 and CDR2: SEHNR and FQNEAQ (reference sequence). As DNA, the CDR3 is TGTGCCAGCAGCGAAAAGGCGGGTCGCAACACTGAAGCTTTCTTT. Protein product: CASSEKAGRNTEAFF.

The CDR3 region has the DNA TGCGCCAGCAGCTTTAGCGGGAGGTACCCCTCCTACAATGAGCAGTTCTTC. It specifies CASSFSGRYPSYNEQFF. This chain links TRBV5-1 with TRBJ2-1, with 10 bases fitting TRBD2. Germline assignment: CDR1 SGHRS and CDR2 YFSETQ. The CDR3 consists of 17 residues. With 2 bases clipped from V and 0 bases from J, the junction kept 5 bases outside the gene matches.

This chain links TRBV6-1 with TRBJ1-4, with D maybe TRBD1 (5 bases). Per germline, CDR1 MNHNS and CDR2 SASEGT. Trimming shortened V by 2 bases and J by 10 bases, and 17 bases separated the two germline ends. This CDR3 region has 15 residues. The CDR3 bases are TGTGCCAGCAGTGAAAAGTGGCAGGGCTCCGGAAAACTGTTTTTT. The encoded protein is CASSEKWQGSGKLFF.

V is TRBV9 and J is TRBJ1-1; D may be TRBD1 (5 bases). CDR1 SGDLS and CDR2 YYNGEE come from the germline V gene. V was trimmed by 3 bases and J by 3 bases, leaving 15 bases between them. The CDR3 is made up of 15 amino acids. The CDR3 DNA follows: TGTGCCAGCAGCGGCCGGGGGGGTTTGGACACTGAAGCTTTCTTT. Translated, it gives CASSGRGGLDTEAFF. Drawing the rest from reference TRBV9 and TRBJ1-1, the complete variable domain is DSGVTQTPKHLITATGQRVTLRCSPRSGDLSVYWYQQSLDQGLQFLIQYYNGEERAKGNILERFSAQQFPDLHSELNLSSLELGDSALYFCASSGRGGLDTEAFFGQGTRLTVV.

The chain couples TRBV18 to TRBJ2-5; D is possibly TRBD1 (5 bases). This CDR3 spans 14 amino acids. Germline CDR1 is KGHSH and CDR2 is LQKENI. V was shortened by 3 bases and J by 5 bases, with 13 bases between the two germline ends. The CDR3 sequence: CASSPPAGRETQYF. In nucleotides, the CDR3 is TGTGCCAGCTCACCTCCAGCAGGGCGCGAGACCCAGTACTTC.

The genes are TRBV30 and TRBJ1-5; TRBD1 matches 9 bases. Germline V gene sequence: CDR1 GTSNPN, CDR2 SVGIG (reference sequence). V lost 2 bases and J lost 5; bases outside the gene matches: 13. The CDR3 totals 17 residues. The CDR3 region is CAWSKRGGTGFDQPQHF. The CDR3 coding sequence is TGTGCCTGGAGTAAGAGGGGCGGGACAGGGTTCGATCAGCCCCAGCATTTT.

In its sample, this clone was seen once. The chain is built from TRBV28 and TRBJ1-6, with D perhaps TRBD1 (5 bases). The CDR3 consists of 14 residues. CDR1 MDHEN and CDR2 SYDVKM come from the germline V gene. With 10 bases removed from V and 3 bases from J, the gap between germline ends came to 13 bases. CDR3 in DNA: TGTGCCACCCTTCAGGGATTCTATAATTCACCCCTCCACTTT. Translation gives CATLQGFYNSPLHF.

In this sample, this clone turned up once. V gene TRBV18 combines with J gene TRBJ2-3; no reliable D call. Per the germline V gene, CDR1 is KGHSH and CDR2 is LQKENI. This CDR3 is built from 16 residues. Trimming removed 5 bases from V and 0 bases from J, with 15 bases in between. As DNA, the CDR3 is TGTGCCAGCTCAACTACCAGGAGAACTAGCACAGATACGCAGTATTTT. This sequence encodes CASSTTRRTSTDTQYF.

The gene calls are TRBV20-1 and TRBJ2-7, with unresolved D. Looked up from germline, CDR1 is DFQATT and CDR2 is SNEGSKA (reference sequence). The length of the CDR3 is 11 residues. V was pared by 6 bases and J by 3 bases, with 9 bases between. The CDR3 loop is CSAETLYEQYF. The CDR3 coding sequence is TGCAGTGCAGAAACGCTCTACGAGCAGTACTTC.